This passage covers 9 T cell receptor beta chains from one sample sequenced in a study of blood T cell repertoires in COVID-19 (dated by TCRdb to 2018 to 2020). Library preparation used the immunoSEQ multiplex PCR assay. Here the immuneACCESS table is served through TCRdb, limited to in-frame sequences with V and J called. Missing clones are a known gap in these copies; in checked studies unresolved V genes cover under half, and the rest lacks a known reason. This sample holds roughly 180,000 clones; around 88% were observed only once. In total, the top ten clones hold less than 4.5% of the sample. The specimen sequenced was PBMCs or T cells enriched from blood (not recorded which). These receptors originate from a woman in her 50s in a cohort exposed to, infected with or recovered from COVID-19 (not recorded which).

The genes are TRBV5-1 and TRBJ2-1, with D uncertain. V was clipped by 0 bases and J by 2 bases, with 12 bases between them. CDR3 length: 16 amino acids. The germline CDR1 and CDR2 sequences are SGHRS and YFSETQ. This CDR3 reads CASSLAPEAAYNEQFF. The CDR3 DNA follows: TGCGCCAGCAGCTTGGCCCCAGAGGCAGCCTACAATGAGCAGTTCTTC. Looking up the rest from reference TRBV5-1 and TRBJ2-1 gives the full variable domain: KAGVTQTPRYLIKTRGQQVTLSCSPISGHRSVSWYQQTPGQGLQFLFEYFSETQRNKGNFPGRFSGRQFSNSRSEMNVSTLELGDSALYLCASSLAPEAAYNEQFFGPGTRLTVL.

The CDR3 DNA reads TGTGCCAGCAGCTTAGCGAAGGGGCCTTACAATGAGCAGTTCTTC. It specifies CASSLAKGPYNEQFF. The chain couples TRBV7-9 to TRBJ2-1; D is perhaps TRBD1 (5 bases). The V end was cut by 0 bases, the J end by 4 bases, with 10 bases between. Germline CDR1 reads SEHNR; CDR2 reads FQNEAQ (reference sequence). This CDR3 spans 15 amino acids. Full variable domain (remainder filled in from reference TRBV7-9 and TRBJ2-1): DTGVSQNPRHKITKRGQNVTFRCDPISEHNRLYWYRQTLGQGPEFLTYFQNEAQLEKSRLLSDRFSAERPKGSFSTLEIQRTEQGDSAMYLCASSLAKGPYNEQFFGPGTRLTVL.

The V gene is TRBV5-1, the J gene TRBJ1-2, with 7 bases matching TRBD1. This CDR3 contains 13 residues. Trimming removed 7 bases from V and 6 bases from J; junction bases left unmatched: 9. Germline assignment: CDR1 SGHRS and CDR2 YFSETQ. The CDR3, as DNA: TGCGCCAGCGGACAGGTCGGGTCCGATGGCTACACCTTC. It yields the protein CASGQVGSDGYTF.

The V gene is TRBV5-6, the J gene TRBJ1-2, with D tentatively TRBD1 (6 bases). V lost 0 bases and J lost 6, with 24 bases in between. The V gene's germline CDR1 is SGHDT and CDR2 YYEEEE. This CDR3 is 18 amino acids long. The CDR3 nucleotides are TGTGCCAGCAGCTTGGTGGGGGGGTCGGGGGCGCAGGAACATGGCTACACCTTC. It codes for CASSLVGGSGAQEHGYTF. The full variable domain, with the rest looked up from reference TRBV5-6 and TRBJ1-2, is DAGVTQSPTHLIKTRGQQVTLRCSPKSGHDTVSWYQQALGQGPQFIFQYYEEEERQRGNFPDRFSGHQFPNYSSELNVNALLLGDSALYLCASSLVGGSGAQEHGYTFGSGTRLTVV.

CDR3 DNA: TGTGCCAGCGAAGGGGACAGGGTTAATTCACCCCTCCACTTT. It translates to CASEGDRVNSPLHF. The chain recombines TRBV28 with TRBJ1-6; 9 bases agree with TRBD1. The V and J ends lost 8 bases and 6 bases, in that order; junction bases with no gene match: 5. This CDR3 is built from 14 residues. CDR1 and CDR2 (germline): MDHEN, SYDVKM.

Turning to this clone: Other DNA sequences in this sample translate to the same CDR3. V gene TRBV10-3 combines with J gene TRBJ1-1; tentatively, D is TRBD1 (6 bases). Germline V CDR1 and CDR2: ENHRY, SYGVKD. This CDR3 contains 13 residues. V was shortened by 6 bases and J by 1 base, with 9 bases between the two germline ends. The CDR3 coding sequence is TGTGCCATCAGATGGGACAAGAACACTGAAGCTTTCTTT. It encodes CAIRWDKNTEAFF.

The rearrangement joins TRBV28 to TRBJ1-5; tentatively, D is TRBD1 (5 bases). This CDR3 comprises 15 residues. With 2 bases removed from V and 2 bases from J, the gap between germline ends came to 10 bases. Germline V lookup: CDR1 MDHEN, CDR2 SYDVKM. CDR3 sequence reads: CASSLGGARNQPQHF. The CDR3 DNA follows: TGTGCCAGCAGTTTAGGAGGGGCCCGCAATCAGCCCCAGCATTTT. The variable domain in full, completed from reference TRBV28 and TRBJ1-5, reads DVKVTQSSRYLVKRTGEKVFLECVQDMDHENMFWYRQDPGLGLRLIYFSYDVKMKEKGDIPEGYSVSREKKERFSLILESASTNQTSMYLCASSLGGARNQPQHFGDGTRLSIL.

A remark on this clone: Other DNA variants within this sample encode the same CDR3. This chain joins TRBV7-8 and TRBJ1-2, with D possibly matching TRBD1 (5 bases). This CDR3 contains 16 residues. The V end was cut by 1 base, the J end by 1 base, with 13 bases between. The germline CDR1 and CDR2 sequences are SGHVS and FQNEAQ. The CDR3 loop is CASSLVAGEFNYGYTF. Written as DNA, the CDR3 is TGTGCCAGCAGCTTAGTGGCGGGGGAGTTTAACTATGGCTACACCTTC.

V is TRBV28 and J is TRBJ1-1; D gene ambiguous. CDR1 and CDR2 (germline): MDHEN, SYDVKM. The V gene lost 1 base and the J gene lost 11 bases, with 11 bases spanning the gap. This CDR3 region has 12 residues. The CDR3 loop is CASSLSGSRAFF. The CDR3 DNA reads as TGTGCCAGCAGTTTATCCGGGAGTCGTGCTTTCTTT.